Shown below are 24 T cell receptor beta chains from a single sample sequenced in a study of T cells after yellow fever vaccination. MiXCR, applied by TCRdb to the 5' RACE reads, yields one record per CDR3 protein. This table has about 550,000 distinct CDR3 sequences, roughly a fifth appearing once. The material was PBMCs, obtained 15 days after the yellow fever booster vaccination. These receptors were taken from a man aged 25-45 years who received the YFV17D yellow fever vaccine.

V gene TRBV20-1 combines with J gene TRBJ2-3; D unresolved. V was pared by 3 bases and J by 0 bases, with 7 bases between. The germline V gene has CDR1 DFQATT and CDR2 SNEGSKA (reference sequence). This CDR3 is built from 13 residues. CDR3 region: CSASTGSTDTQYF. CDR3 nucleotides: TGCAGTGCTAGTACCGGGAGCACAGATACGCAGTATTTT.

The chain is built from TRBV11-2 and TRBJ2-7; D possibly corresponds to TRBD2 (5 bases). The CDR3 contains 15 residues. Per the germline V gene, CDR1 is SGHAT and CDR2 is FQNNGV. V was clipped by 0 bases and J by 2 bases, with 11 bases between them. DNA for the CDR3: TGTGCCAGCAGCTTAGAGTTTGGGCGGGCCTACGAGCAGTACTTC. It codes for CASSLEFGRAYEQYF.

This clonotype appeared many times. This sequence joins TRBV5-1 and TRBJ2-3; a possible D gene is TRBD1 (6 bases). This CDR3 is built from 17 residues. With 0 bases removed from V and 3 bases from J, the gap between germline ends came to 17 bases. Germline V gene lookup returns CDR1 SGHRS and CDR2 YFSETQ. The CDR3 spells CASSLGRQAQLTDTQYF. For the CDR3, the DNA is TGCGCCAGCAGCTTGGGGAGACAGGCTCAACTAACAGATACGCAGTATTTT.

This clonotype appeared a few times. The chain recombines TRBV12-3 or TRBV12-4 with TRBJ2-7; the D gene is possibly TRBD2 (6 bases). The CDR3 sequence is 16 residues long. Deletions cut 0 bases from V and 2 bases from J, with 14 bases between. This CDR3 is CASSLAGSGVTYEQYF. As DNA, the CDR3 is TGTGCCAGCAGTTTAGCCGGTTCGGGGGTGACCTACGAGCAGTACTTC.

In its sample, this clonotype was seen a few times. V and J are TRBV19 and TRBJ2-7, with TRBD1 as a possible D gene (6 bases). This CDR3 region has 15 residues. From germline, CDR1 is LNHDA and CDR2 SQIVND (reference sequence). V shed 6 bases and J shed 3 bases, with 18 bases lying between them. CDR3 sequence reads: CASRAWDTPFYEQYF. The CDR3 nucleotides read TGTGCCAGTAGAGCTTGGGACACCCCGTTCTACGAGCAGTACTTC.

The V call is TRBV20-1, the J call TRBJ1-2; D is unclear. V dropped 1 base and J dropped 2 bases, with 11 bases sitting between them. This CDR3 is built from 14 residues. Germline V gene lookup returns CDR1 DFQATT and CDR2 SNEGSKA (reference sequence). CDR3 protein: CSARVGSLNYGYTF. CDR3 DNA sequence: TGCAGTGCTAGAGTGGGCAGCCTAAACTATGGCTACACCTTC.

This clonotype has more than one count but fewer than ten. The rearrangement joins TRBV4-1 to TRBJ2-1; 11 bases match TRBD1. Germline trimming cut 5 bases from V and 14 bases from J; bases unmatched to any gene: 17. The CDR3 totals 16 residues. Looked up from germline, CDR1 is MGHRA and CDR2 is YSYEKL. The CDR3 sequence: CASSEGTGGSYGVKFF. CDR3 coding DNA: TGCGCCAGCAGCGAGGGGACAGGGGGGAGCTATGGGGTGAAGTTCTTC.

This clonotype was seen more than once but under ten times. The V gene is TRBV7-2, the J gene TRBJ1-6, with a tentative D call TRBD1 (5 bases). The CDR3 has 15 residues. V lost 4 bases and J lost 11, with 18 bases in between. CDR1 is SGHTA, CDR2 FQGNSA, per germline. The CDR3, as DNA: TGTGCCAGCAGCTCACAGGACTCGGGTCGGACACCCCTCCACTTT. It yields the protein CASSSQDSGRTPLHF. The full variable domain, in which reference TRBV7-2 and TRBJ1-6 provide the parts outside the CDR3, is GAGVSQSPSNKVTEKGKDVELRCDPISGHTALYWYRQSLGQGLEFLIYFQGNSAPDKSGLPSDRFSAERTGGSVSTLTIQRTQQEDSAVYLCASSSQDSGRTPLHFGNGTRLTVT.

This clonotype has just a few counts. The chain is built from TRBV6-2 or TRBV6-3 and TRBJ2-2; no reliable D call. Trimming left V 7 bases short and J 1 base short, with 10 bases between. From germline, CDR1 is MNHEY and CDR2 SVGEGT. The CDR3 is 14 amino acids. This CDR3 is CASNQEGNTGELFF. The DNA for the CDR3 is TGTGCCAGCAACCAGGAAGGGAACACCGGGGAGCTGTTTTTT.

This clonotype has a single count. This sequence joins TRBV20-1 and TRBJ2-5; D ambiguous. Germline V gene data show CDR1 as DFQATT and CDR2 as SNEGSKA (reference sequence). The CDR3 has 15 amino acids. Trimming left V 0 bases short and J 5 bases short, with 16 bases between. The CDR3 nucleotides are TGCAGTGCTAGAGACAATAGGCTGGTTTGGGAGACCCAGTACTTC. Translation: CSARDNRLVWETQYF.

CDR3 bases: TGTGCCAGCAGCTTATTGAGCGGAGCCTCCCAAGAGACCCAGTACTTC. Amino acid sequence: CASSLLSGASQETQYF. This chain connects TRBV5-6 to TRBJ2-5; D is perhaps TRBD2 (5 bases). Looked up from germline, CDR1 is SGHDT and CDR2 is YYEEEE. The V and J ends lost 2 bases and 1 base respectively, with 15 bases between them. The CDR3 sequence is 16 residues long.

Written as DNA, the CDR3 is TGCGCCAGCAGCTTGGTGGCAGGGACTAACTACGAGCAGTACTTC. This translates into CASSLVAGTNYEQYF. This rearrangement joins TRBV5-1 to TRBJ2-7, with 7 bases fitting TRBD2. This CDR3 comprises 15 residues. V lost 0 bases, J lost 3 bases, and 6 bases stayed unmatched. Germline loops: CDR1 SGHRS, CDR2 YFSETQ. Using reference TRBV5-1 and TRBJ2-7 for the parts outside the CDR3, the full variable domain is KAGVTQTPRYLIKTRGQQVTLSCSPISGHRSVSWYQQTPGQGLQFLFEYFSETQRNKGNFPGRFSGRQFSNSRSEMNVSTLELGDSALYLCASSLVAGTNYEQYFGPGTRLTVT.

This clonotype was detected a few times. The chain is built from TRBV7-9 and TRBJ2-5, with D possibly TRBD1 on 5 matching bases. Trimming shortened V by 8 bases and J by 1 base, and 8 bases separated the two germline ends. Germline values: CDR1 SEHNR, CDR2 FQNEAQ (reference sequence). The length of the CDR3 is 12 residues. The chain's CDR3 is CASGHSQETQYF. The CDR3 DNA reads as TGTGCCAGCGGACATAGCCAAGAGACCCAGTACTTC.

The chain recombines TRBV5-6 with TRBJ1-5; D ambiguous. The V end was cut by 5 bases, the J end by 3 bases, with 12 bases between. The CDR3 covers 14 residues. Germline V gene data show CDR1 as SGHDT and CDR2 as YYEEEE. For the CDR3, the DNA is TGTGCCAGCAGTTCAGACCGAAACAATCAGCCCCAGCATTTT. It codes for CASSSDRNNQPQHF.

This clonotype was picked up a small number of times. The chain's CDR3 is CASRGDIVAYEQYF. CDR3 DNA sequence: TGTGCCAGCAGGGGGGACATAGTTGCCTACGAGCAGTACTTC. This chain connects TRBV7-9 to TRBJ2-7, with D possibly TRBD1 on 6 matching bases. The CDR3 runs 14 residues. Germline V gene sequence: CDR1 SEHNR, CDR2 FQNEAQ (reference sequence). Trimming left V 6 bases short and J 2 bases short, with 14 bases between.

The CDR3 sequence: CASSKLETQYF. The DNA for the CDR3 is TGTGCCAGCAGCAAACTAGAGACCCAGTACTTC. This chain links TRBV21-1 with TRBJ2-5. TRBV21-1 is shown as a pseudogene. This CDR3 has 11 amino acids.

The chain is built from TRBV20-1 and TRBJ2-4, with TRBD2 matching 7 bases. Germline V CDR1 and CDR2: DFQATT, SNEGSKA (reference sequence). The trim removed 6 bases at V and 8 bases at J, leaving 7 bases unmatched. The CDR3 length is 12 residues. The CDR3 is CSAGGLWDIQYF. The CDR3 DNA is TGCAGTGCCGGGGGGTTGTGGGACATTCAGTACTTC.

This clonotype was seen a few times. As DNA, the CDR3 is TGTGCCAGCAGCTTAGATGCGGTAAACAATGAGCAGTTCTTC. Amino acids: CASSLDAVNNEQFF. The chain uses TRBV7-2 and TRBJ2-1, with unresolved D. Trimming stripped 1 base from V and 5 bases from J, with 9 bases between. CDR1 is SGHTA, CDR2 FQGNSA, per germline. This CDR3 region has 14 residues. Together with reference TRBV7-2 and TRBJ2-1, the CDR3 gives the full variable domain: GAGVSQSPSNKVTEKGKDVELRCDPISGHTALYWYRQSLGQGLEFLIYFQGNSAPDKSGLPSDRFSAERTGGSVSTLTIQRTQQEDSAVYLCASSLDAVNNEQFFGPGTRLTVL.

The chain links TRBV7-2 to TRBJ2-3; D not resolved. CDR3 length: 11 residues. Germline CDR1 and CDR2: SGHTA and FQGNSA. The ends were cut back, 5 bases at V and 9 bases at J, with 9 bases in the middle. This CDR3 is CASSLQITQYF. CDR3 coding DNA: TGTGCCAGCAGCCTCCAGATCACGCAGTATTTT.

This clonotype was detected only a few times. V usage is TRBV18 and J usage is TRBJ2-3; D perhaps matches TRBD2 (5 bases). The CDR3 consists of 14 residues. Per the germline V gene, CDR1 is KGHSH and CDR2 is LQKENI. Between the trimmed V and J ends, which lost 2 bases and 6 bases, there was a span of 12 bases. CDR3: CASSPNSGLDTQYF. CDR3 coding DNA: TGTGCCAGCTCACCAAACTCGGGGTTGGATACGCAGTATTTT.

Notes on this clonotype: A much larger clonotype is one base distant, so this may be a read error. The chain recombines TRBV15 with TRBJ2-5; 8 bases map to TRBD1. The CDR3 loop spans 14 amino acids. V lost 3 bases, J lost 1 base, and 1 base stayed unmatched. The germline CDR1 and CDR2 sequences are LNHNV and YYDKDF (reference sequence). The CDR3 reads CATSRTGAQETQYF. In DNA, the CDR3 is TGTGCCACCAGCAGGACAGGGGCCCAAGAGACCCAGTACTTC.

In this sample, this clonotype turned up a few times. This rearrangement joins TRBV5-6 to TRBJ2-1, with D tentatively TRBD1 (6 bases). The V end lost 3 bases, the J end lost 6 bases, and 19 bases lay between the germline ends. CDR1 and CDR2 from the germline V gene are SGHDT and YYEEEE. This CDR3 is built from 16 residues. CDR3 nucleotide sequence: TGTGCCAGCAGCTCGTCTGGGACACCCACTCCCAATGAGCAGTTCTTC. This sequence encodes CASSSSGTPTPNEQFF. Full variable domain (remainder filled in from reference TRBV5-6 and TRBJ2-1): DAGVTQSPTHLIKTRGQQVTLRCSPKSGHDTVSWYQQALGQGPQFIFQYYEEEERQRGNFPDRFSGHQFPNYSSELNVNALLLGDSALYLCASSSSGTPTPNEQFFGPGTRLTVL.

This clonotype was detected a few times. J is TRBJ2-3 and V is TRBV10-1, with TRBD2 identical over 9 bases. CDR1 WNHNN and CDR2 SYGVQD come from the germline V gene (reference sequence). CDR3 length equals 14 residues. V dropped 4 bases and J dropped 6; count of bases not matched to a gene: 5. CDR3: CASSGLGTSDTQYF. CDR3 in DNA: TGCGCCAGCAGTGGGCTCGGGACTAGCGATACGCAGTATTTT.

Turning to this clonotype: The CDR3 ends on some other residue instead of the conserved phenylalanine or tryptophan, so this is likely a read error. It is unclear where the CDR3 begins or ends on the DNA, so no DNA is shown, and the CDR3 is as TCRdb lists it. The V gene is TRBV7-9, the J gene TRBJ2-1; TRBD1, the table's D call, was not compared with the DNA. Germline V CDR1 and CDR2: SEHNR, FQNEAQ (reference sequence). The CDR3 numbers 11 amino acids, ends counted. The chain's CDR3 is CASSLEGPLKI.